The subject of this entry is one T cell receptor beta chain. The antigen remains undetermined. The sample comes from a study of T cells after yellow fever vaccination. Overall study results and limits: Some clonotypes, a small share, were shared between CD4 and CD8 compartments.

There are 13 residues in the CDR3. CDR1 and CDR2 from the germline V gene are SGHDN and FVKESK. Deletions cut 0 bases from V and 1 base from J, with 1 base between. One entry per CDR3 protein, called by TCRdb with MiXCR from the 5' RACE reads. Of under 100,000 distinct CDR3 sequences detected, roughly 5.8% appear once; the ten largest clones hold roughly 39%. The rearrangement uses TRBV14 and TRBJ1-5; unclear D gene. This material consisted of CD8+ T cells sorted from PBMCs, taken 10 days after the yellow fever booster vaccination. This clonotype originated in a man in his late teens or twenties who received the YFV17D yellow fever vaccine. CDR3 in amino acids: CASSQDSNQPQHF. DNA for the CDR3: TGTGCCAGCAGCCAAGACAGCAATCAGCCCCAGCATTTT.